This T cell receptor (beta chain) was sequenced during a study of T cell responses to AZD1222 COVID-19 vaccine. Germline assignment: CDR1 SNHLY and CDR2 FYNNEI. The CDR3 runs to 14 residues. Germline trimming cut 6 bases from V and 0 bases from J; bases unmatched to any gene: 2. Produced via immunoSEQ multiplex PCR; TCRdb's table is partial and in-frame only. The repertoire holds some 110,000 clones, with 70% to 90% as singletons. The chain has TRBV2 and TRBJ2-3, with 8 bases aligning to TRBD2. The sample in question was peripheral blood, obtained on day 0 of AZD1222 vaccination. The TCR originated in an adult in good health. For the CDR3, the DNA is TGTGCCAGCAGGGCTAGCGGGAGCACAGATACGCAGTATTTT. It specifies CASRASGSTDTQYF.